This record concerns one TCR beta chain sequence. Its antigen is currently unknown. With V trimmed by 4 bases and J by 5 bases, 13 bases remained unmatched. This CDR3 has 16 residues. Germline-derived CDR1 and CDR2 are SGHRS and YFSETQ. This record belongs to a study of cytomegalovirus exposure and HLA in healthy donors. About the research overall: The approximately 110 validation repertoires, a later analysis reported, used the same platform as the approximately 730 repertoires from the first cohort. Broader study findings: Many donors carried some public TCRs, although rarity characterized most TCR sequences. The authors listed about 170 TCR beta chains as cytomegalovirus-associated. In vitro confirmation showed a few CMV-associated chains to be CMV antigen specific.

Produced via immunoSEQ multiplex PCR; TCRdb's table is partial and in-frame only. In the table there are roughly 150,000 clones, about 94% of which are singletons. The clonotype originates from a man aged 18 to 35 in good health and CMV-seropositive. The rearrangement links TRBV5-1 to TRBJ2-5; 8 bases are shared with TRBD1. Source material: PBMCs. This CDR3 reads CASSKNSQGARETQYF. The DNA for the CDR3 is TGCGCCAGCAGCAAGAACAGCCAGGGGGCTCGGGAGACCCAGTACTTC.